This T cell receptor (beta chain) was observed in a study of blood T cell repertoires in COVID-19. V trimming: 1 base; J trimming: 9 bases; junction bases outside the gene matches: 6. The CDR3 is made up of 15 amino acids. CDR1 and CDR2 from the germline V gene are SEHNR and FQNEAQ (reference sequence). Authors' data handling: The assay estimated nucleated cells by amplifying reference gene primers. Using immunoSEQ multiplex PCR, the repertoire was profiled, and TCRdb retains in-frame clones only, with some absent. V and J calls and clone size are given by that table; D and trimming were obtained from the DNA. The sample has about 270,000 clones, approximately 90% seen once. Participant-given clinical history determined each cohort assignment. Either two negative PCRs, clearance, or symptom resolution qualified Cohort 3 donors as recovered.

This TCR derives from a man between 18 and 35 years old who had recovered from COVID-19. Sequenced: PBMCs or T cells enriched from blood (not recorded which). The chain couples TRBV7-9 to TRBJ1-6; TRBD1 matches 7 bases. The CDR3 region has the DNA TGTGCCAGCAGCTTAGTACAGACAGGGATTTCACCCCTCCACTTT. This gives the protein CASSLVQTGISPLHF.